Presented here are 30 T cell receptor beta chains from one specimen sequenced in a study of cytomegalovirus exposure and HLA in healthy donors. Both 60 Vbeta primers and 13 Jbeta primers went into the PCR. Using immunoSEQ multiplex PCR, the repertoire was profiled, and TCRdb retains in-frame clones only, with some absent. The sample includes 90,000 to 140,000 clones, approximately 16% seen only once; the top ten take over 0.8%. The sequencing sample was made of PBMCs. The receptors here all came from a female donor in good health and CMV-seronegative.

Comment on this clone: One junction end disagrees with the germline gene, perhaps due to a read error. The chain is built from TRBV5-1 and TRBJ2-3, with 8 nucleotides matching TRBD2. There are 13 residues in the CDR3. Germline CDR1 SGHRS, CDR2 YFSETQ. The DNA of the CDR3 is TGCGCCAGCAGCTGGACTAGCACTGATACGCAGTATTTT. It is translated as CASSWTSTDTQYF.

This clone occurred a few times. The rearrangement uses TRBV9 and TRBJ1-3, with TRBD1 matching over 8 bases. V shed 2 bases and J 4 bases; nucleotides not matched to a gene: 5. The CDR3 runs 15 residues. The germline gives CDR1 SGDLS, CDR2 YYNGEE. The CDR3 DNA is TGTGCCAGCAGCGTCTTAGGACAGGGAGGAAACACCATATATTTT. Amino acids: CASSVLGQGGNTIYF.

In this sample, this clone turned up a few times. The V call is TRBV30, the J call TRBJ2-3, with 13 bases fitting TRBD2. This CDR3 has 16 amino acids. The V segment lost 5 bases and the J segment 3 bases; nucleotides outside the gene matches: 8. Germline V gene data show CDR1 as GTSNPN and CDR2 as SVGIG (reference sequence). CDR3 residues: CAWSRTSGRRTDTQYF. The CDR3 bases are TGTGCCTGGTCAAGGACTAGCGGGAGAAGAACAGATACGCAGTATTTT.

This clone has more than one count but fewer than ten. V gene TRBV6-7 combines with J gene TRBJ2-1; 14 bases match TRBD2. TRBV6-7 carries the ORF label, with uncertain function. This CDR3 is 21 amino acids long. With V trimmed by 8 bases and J by 7 bases, 25 bases remained unmatched. The CDR3 DNA follows: TGTGCCAGCCCCTGTCTAGGGAATCGACTAGCGGGAGGGCCGTGGTATAATGAGCAGTTCTTC. As protein: CASPCLGNRLAGGPWYNEQFF.

V and J are TRBV29-1 and TRBJ1-1, with 7 bases matching TRBD1. V was clipped by 7 bases and J by 3 bases; unmatched bases: 5. Germline CDR1 and CDR2: SQVTM and ANQGSEA. This CDR3 region has 12 residues. This CDR3 reads CSGQGRDTEAFF. CDR3 in DNA: TGCAGCGGACAGGGAAGGGACACTGAAGCTTTCTTT.

CDR3 nucleotides: TGTGCCAGCAGCAATAACAGGGGTATTGGAAACACCATATATTTT. Its translation is CASSNNRGIGNTIYF. V and J are TRBV28 and TRBJ1-3, with TRBD1 matching 7 bases. Germline V gene lookup returns CDR1 MDHEN and CDR2 SYDVKM. The V segment lost 6 bases and the J segment 3 bases; nucleotides outside the gene matches: 8. The CDR3 contains 15 residues.

The chain recombines TRBV5-4 with TRBJ2-1; no clear D. The CDR3 spans 15 residues. Trimming took off 1 base at V and 9 bases at J, with 17 bases between the two ends. Germline V gene data show CDR1 as SGHNT and CDR2 as YYREEE (reference sequence). In DNA form, the CDR3 reads TGTGCCAGCAGCTTGCGTCAGCCTGGTCGGAGTGAGCAGTTCTTC. It yields the protein CASSLRQPGRSEQFF.

This chain links TRBV9 with TRBJ1-2, with TRBD1 matching 9 bases. This CDR3 has 15 residues. Germline-derived CDR1 and CDR2 are SGDLS and YYNGEE. V lost 3 bases and J lost 8; bases outside the gene matches: 11. CDR3 amino acids: CASSGDLQGARGYTF. In DNA, the CDR3 is TGTGCCAGCAGCGGAGACCTACAGGGGGCGAGAGGCTACACCTTC.

The rearrangement joins TRBV15 to TRBJ2-3; tentative D call: TRBD2 (5 bases). This CDR3 has 12 amino acids. The germline V gene has CDR1 LNHNV and CDR2 YYDKDF (reference sequence). Trimming pared 6 bases from V and 2 bases from J, leaving 6 bases between. The CDR3 DNA follows: TGTGCCACCAGTCGGGACACAGATACGCAGTATTTT. This translates into CATSRDTDTQYF. Looking up the rest from reference TRBV15 and TRBJ2-3 gives the full variable domain: DAMVIQNPRYQVTQFGKPVTLSCSQTLNHNVMYWYQQKSSQAPKLLFHYYDKDFNNEADTPDNFQSRRPNTSFCFLDIRSPGLGDTAMYLCATSRDTDTQYFGPGTRLTVL.

As regards this clone: This same CDR3 is encoded by further DNA sequences in the sample. V gene TRBV5-6 combines with J gene TRBJ2-3; D is possibly TRBD2 (5 bases). V was cut by 0 bases and J by 5 bases, with 16 bases left in between. In germline, CDR1 is SGHDT, CDR2 YYEEEE. The CDR3 is 16 residues long. The CDR3 region is CASSLVAFSVGDTQYF. The DNA for the CDR3 is TGTGCCAGCAGCTTGGTAGCGTTTTCGGTCGGAGATACGCAGTATTTT.

This clone was recorded a few times. In DNA, the CDR3 is TGTGCCAGCAGCCCCGGTTGGAATGAGCAGTTCTTC. It is translated as CASSPGWNEQFF. The rearrangement links TRBV11-2 to TRBJ2-1; D call uncertain. The CDR3 consists of 12 residues. Trimming left V 5 bases short and J 7 bases short, with 9 bases between. CDR1 SGHAT and CDR2 FQNNGV come from the germline V gene.

The gene calls are TRBV13 and TRBJ2-7; D might be TRBD1 (6 bases). The CDR3 runs to 14 residues. Germline-derived CDR1 and CDR2 are PRHDT and FYEKMQ (reference sequence). Trimming removed 4 bases at V and 0 bases at J, with 10 bases between. The chain's CDR3 is CASSSGTISYEQYF. The CDR3 DNA reads as TGTGCCAGCAGCTCCGGGACAATCTCCTACGAGCAGTACTTC.

This clone was seen only a few times. This chain joins TRBV9 and TRBJ1-3, with D possibly TRBD1 on 5 matching bases. The CDR3 extends over 14 amino acids. V lost 2 bases and J 9 bases, leaving 15 bases between the germline ends. Germline V gene data show CDR1 as SGDLS and CDR2 as YYNGEE. CDR3 in amino acids: CASSVVHGGGTIYF. Written as DNA, the CDR3 is TGTGCCAGCAGCGTCGTCCATGGGGGAGGCACCATATATTTT.

This clone was counted between two and nine times. This rearrangement joins TRBV7-2 to TRBJ2-1; 7 bases align to TRBD2. The germline CDR1 and CDR2 sequences are SGHTA and FQGNSA. V lost 2 bases to trimming and J lost 9 bases; unmatched junction nucleotides: 4. The CDR3 covers 13 residues. The CDR3 sequence is CASSLPTSPEQFF. The CDR3 coding sequence is TGTGCCAGCAGCTTACCGACTAGCCCTGAGCAGTTCTTC.

The chain is built from TRBV7-2 and TRBJ2-3; 12 bases map to TRBD2. The CDR3 contains 16 residues. Unmatched junction bases numbered 4, after V lost 5 bases and J lost 1 base. In germline, CDR1 is SGHTA, CDR2 FQGNSA. CDR3 region: CASSPRTSGGTDTQYF. As DNA, the CDR3 is TGTGCCAGCAGCCCCCGGACTAGCGGGGGCACAGATACGCAGTATTTT.

This clone showed up just a few times. The V gene is TRBV30, the J gene TRBJ2-7; 10 bases are a match to TRBD1. This CDR3 has 14 residues. V lost 1 base and J lost 5; bases outside the gene matches: 5. Germline lookup yields CDR1 GTSNPN and CDR2 SVGIG (reference sequence). The CDR3 reads CAWSEGQGSDEQYF. DNA of the CDR3: TGTGCCTGGAGTGAGGGACAGGGGTCAGACGAGCAGTACTTC.

This chain links TRBV5-4 with TRBJ2-5, with 9 bases that match TRBD2. CDR3 length: 15 amino acids. The V segment lost 4 bases and the J segment 4 bases; nucleotides outside the gene matches: 8. The germline CDR1 and CDR2 sequences are SGHNT and YYREEE (reference sequence). Here the CDR3 reads CASSRQGLAVETQYF. The CDR3 region has the DNA TGTGCCAGCAGCAGACAGGGACTAGCAGTAGAGACCCAGTACTTC.

This chain connects TRBV6-5 to TRBJ1-5; 8 bases align to TRBD1. The CDR3 is 14 residues long. V lost 6 bases, J lost 4 bases, and 5 bases stayed unmatched. CDR1 and CDR2 from the germline V gene are MNHEY and SVGAGI. For the CDR3, the DNA is TGTGCCAGCAGAAGTGGACAGGGTAATCAGCCCCAGCATTTT. As protein: CASRSGQGNQPQHF.

This clone has a handful of counts. This rearrangement joins TRBV29-1 to TRBJ1-2, with TRBD1 matching 9 bases. Unmatched junction bases numbered 3, after V lost 7 bases and J lost 3 bases. Germline V CDR1 and CDR2: SQVTM, ANQGSEA. The CDR3 is 12 residues long. Here the CDR3 DNA reads TGCAGCGCGGGACAGGGAGACTATGGCTACACCTTC. Translation gives CSAGQGDYGYTF.

The chain employs TRBV9 and TRBJ2-4; D might be TRBD1 (5 bases). CDR3 size: 14 residues. Per the germline V gene, CDR1 is SGDLS and CDR2 is YYNGEE. The germline V and J ends were trimmed by 3 bases and 1 base, with 8 bases remaining between them. In nucleotides, the CDR3 is TGTGCCAGCAGCGCAGGGTTGGCCAAAAACATTCAGTACTTC. This encodes CASSAGLAKNIQYF.

This clone qualifies as medium-sized. This sequence joins TRBV7-6 and TRBJ1-4, with D unresolved. With 5 bases removed from V and 7 bases from J, the gap between germline ends came to 17 bases. The germline V gene encodes CDR1 SGHVS and CDR2 FNYEAQ. CDR3 length equals 15 residues. The DNA for the CDR3 is TGTGCCAGCAGCGCTAGACCATCCAGCGGTGAAAAACTGTTTTTT. Translating gives CASSARPSSGEKLFF.

This clone was seen a handful of times. CDR3 bases: TGTGCCAGCAGCATCCACAACAGGGGGCGGGCTTTCTTT. Translated, it gives CASSIHNRGRAFF. V gene TRBV13 combines with J gene TRBJ1-1; 9 bases align to TRBD1. Germline CDR1 and CDR2: PRHDT and FYEKMQ (reference sequence). The CDR3 totals 13 residues. Trimming removed 5 bases from V and 11 bases from J; junction bases left unmatched: 9.

The chain recombines TRBV4-1 with TRBJ2-5; 8 nucleotides agree with TRBD2. The CDR3 sequence is 15 residues long. V gave up 5 bases and J gave up 1 base; unmatched junction bases: 6. Germline CDR1 and CDR2: MGHRA and YSYEKL. This CDR3 is CASSSPRGGQETQYF. CDR3 DNA: TGCGCCAGCAGCTCCCCACGGGGGGGCCAAGAGACCCAGTACTTC.

The chain employs TRBV14 and TRBJ1-2, with a weak D call TRBD1 (5 bases). Looked up from germline, CDR1 is SGHDN and CDR2 is FVKESK. There are 14 residues in the CDR3. Between the trimmed V and J ends, which lost 1 base and 7 bases, there was a span of 13 bases. This CDR3 is CASSQGSGTFGYTF. The CDR3 DNA reads TGTGCCAGCAGCCAAGGAAGCGGGACTTTTGGCTACACCTTC.

This clone turned up a few times. The chain joins TRBV7-9 to TRBJ2-2, with TRBD1 as a possible D gene (6 bases). This CDR3 is built from 16 residues. V lost 1 base and J 0 bases, leaving 9 bases between the germline ends. Germline V gene data show CDR1 as SEHNR and CDR2 as FQNEAQ (reference sequence). As DNA, the CDR3 is TGTGCCAGCAGCTTAGGAGACAGGCCGAACACCGGGGAGCTGTTTTTT. It specifies CASSLGDRPNTGELFF.

This clone has just a few counts. The J gene is TRBJ1-2, the V gene TRBV30; no clear D. The ends were cut back, 2 bases at V and 12 bases at J, with 22 bases in the middle. This CDR3 spans 14 amino acids. CDR1 is GTSNPN, CDR2 SVGIG, per germline (reference sequence). In nucleotides, the CDR3 is TGTGCCTGGAGTAGCGGCCCAGGCGCAAGTGTCCACACCTTC. This translates into CAWSSGPGASVHTF.

The V gene is TRBV6-6, the J gene TRBJ2-7, with 7 bases that match TRBD2. The CDR3 covers 15 residues. Losses at the gene ends were 6 bases for V and 2 bases for J; bases not matched to a gene: 10. Germline CDR1 and CDR2: MNHNY and SVGAGI (reference sequence). The DNA for the CDR3 is TGTGCCAGCAGCTTAGCGGGCGACTCCGCCTACGAGCAGTACTTC. Translated, it gives CASSLAGDSAYEQYF.

V is TRBV5-1 and J is TRBJ1-1, with D possibly matching TRBD1 (5 bases). Germline-derived CDR1 and CDR2 are SGHRS and YFSETQ. V was trimmed by 4 bases and J by 7 bases, leaving 14 bases between them. The CDR3 is 13 amino acids. In DNA, the CDR3 is TGCGCCAGCAGCGGGAACAGGAAGCTTGAAGCTTTCTTT. Translating it yields CASSGNRKLEAFF.

This clone showed up just a few times. This sequence joins TRBV9 and TRBJ1-1; D is perhaps TRBD1 (5 bases). This CDR3 has 14 residues. Germline V CDR1 and CDR2: SGDLS, YYNGEE. The V gene lost 0 bases and the J gene lost 5 bases, with 11 bases spanning the gap. The CDR3 here is CASSVVQGRTEAFF. In DNA, the CDR3 is TGTGCCAGCAGCGTAGTCCAGGGTAGGACTGAAGCTTTCTTT.

The chain has TRBV7-9 and TRBJ1-2; 8 bases map to TRBD1. The CDR3 length is 13 residues. The V gene's germline CDR1 is SEHNR and CDR2 FQNEAQ (reference sequence). J gave up 6 bases and V 5 bases, and 5 bases lay outside the gene matches. The CDR3 sequence: CASSIGTGHGYTF. The CDR3 nucleotides read TGTGCCAGCAGCATCGGGACAGGACATGGCTACACCTTC.